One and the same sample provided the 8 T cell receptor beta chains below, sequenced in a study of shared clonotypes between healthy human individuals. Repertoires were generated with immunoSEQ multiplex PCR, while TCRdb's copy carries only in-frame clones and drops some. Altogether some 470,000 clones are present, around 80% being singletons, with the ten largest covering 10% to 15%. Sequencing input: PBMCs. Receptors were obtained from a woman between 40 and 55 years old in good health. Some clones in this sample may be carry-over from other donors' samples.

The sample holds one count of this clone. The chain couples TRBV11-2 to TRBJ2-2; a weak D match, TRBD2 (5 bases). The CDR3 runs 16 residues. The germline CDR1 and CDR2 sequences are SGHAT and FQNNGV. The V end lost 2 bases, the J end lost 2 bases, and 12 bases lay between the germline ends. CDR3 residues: CASSLWVGRNTGELFF. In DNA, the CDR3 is TGTGCCAGCAGCTTATGGGTTGGGAGAAACACCGGGGAGCTGTTTTTT.

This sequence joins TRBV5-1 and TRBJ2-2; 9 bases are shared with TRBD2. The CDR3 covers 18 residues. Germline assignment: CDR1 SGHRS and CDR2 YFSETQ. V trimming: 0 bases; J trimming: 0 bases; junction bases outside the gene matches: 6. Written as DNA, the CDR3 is TGCGCCAGCAGCTTGGAGGGTAGCGGGAGACCGAACACCGGGGAGCTGTTTTTT. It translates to CASSLEGSGRPNTGELFF.

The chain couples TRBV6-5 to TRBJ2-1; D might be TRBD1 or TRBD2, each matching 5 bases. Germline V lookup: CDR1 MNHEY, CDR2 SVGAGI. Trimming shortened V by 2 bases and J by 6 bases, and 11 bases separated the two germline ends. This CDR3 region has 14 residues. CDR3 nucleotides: TGTGCCAGCAGTTACAGGTCGGGGCCCAATGAGCAGTTCTTC. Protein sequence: CASSYRSGPNEQFF.

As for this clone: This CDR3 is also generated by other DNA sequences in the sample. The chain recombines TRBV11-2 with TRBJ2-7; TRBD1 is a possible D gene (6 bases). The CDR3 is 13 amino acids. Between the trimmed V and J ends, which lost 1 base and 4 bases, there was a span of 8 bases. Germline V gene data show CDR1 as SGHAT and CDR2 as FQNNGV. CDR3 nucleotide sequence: TGTGCCAGCAGCTTAGGGACAGCATACGAGCAGTACTTC. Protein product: CASSLGTAYEQYF.

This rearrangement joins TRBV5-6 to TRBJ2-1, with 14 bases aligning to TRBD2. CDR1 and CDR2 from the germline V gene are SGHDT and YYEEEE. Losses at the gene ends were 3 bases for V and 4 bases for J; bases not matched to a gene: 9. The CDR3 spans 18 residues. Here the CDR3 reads CASSSEGTSGRWYNEQFF. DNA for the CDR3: TGTGCCAGCAGCTCCGAAGGGACTAGCGGGAGATGGTACAATGAGCAGTTCTTC.

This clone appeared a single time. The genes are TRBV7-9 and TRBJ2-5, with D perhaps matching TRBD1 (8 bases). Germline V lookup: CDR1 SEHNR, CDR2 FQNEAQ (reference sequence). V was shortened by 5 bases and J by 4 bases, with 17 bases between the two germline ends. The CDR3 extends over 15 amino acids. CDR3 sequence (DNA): TGTGCCAGCAGCGGACAGGGAGGGGAGACAGAGACCCAGTACTTC. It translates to CASSGQGGETETQYF.

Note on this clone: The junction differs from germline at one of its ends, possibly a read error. CDR3: CASSVDGSYQPQHF. Written as DNA, the CDR3 is TGTGCCAGTAGTGTCGACGGTAGCTATCAGCCCCAGCATTTT. The chain is built from TRBV19 and TRBJ1-5; no firm D call. The germline CDR1 and CDR2 sequences are LNHDA and SQIVND (reference sequence). The CDR3 length is 14 residues.

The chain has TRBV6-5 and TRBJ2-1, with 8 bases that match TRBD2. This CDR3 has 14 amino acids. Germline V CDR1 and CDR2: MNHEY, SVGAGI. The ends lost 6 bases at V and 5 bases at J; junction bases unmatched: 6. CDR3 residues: CASSRGLENNEQFF. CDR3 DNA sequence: TGTGCCAGCAGCCGGGGACTAGAAAACAATGAGCAGTTCTTC.